The clone carrying this TCR beta chain was found a few times. The data were taken from a study of blood T cell repertoires in COVID-19. Study overall: Whether acute or convalescent, the COVID-19 samples came from the United States, Italy and Spain. PBMCs, B-cell-depleted T cells, or T cells were the source of the cDNA or gDNA that made up the material.

Germline V gene sequence: CDR1 MGHRA, CDR2 YSYEKL. The V segment lost 0 bases and the J segment 7 bases; nucleotides outside the gene matches: 5. This CDR3 is 14 amino acids long. Original processing methods: Estimated nucleated cell counts came from reference gene primer amplification. Clones were read by immunoSEQ multiplex PCR, and TCRdb kept only the in-frame ones, dropping some. V, J and clone size are those of that table, while D and trimming were read from the DNA. The table has about 140,000 clones, just over 85% seen once. J is TRBJ1-2 and V is TRBV4-1; TRBD1 matches 7 bases. Specimen: peripheral blood. This TCR was sampled from an older woman with acute or convalescent COVID-19. The CDR3 region is CASSQDPGGSGYTF. The CDR3 nucleotides read TGCGCCAGCAGCCAAGATCCAGGGGGTAGTGGCTACACCTTC.